This T cell receptor (beta chain) was identified in a study of PD-L1 blockade in urothelial cancer. In germline, CDR1 is SNHLY, CDR2 FYNNEI. The CDR3 is 14 amino acids. Losses at the gene ends were 6 bases for V and 0 bases for J; bases not matched to a gene: 3. Here immunoSEQ multiplex PCR was the method, and the copy in TCRdb shows in-frame clones only, minus some. This table has 100,000 or so clones, about 89% appearing once. The TCR sequence derives from a woman older than 75 with urothelial cancer. The rearrangement joins TRBV2 to TRBJ1-1, with TRBD1 matching 8 bases. Material: PBMCs, obtained around atezolizumab (anti-PD-L1) treatment. The CDR3, as DNA: TGTGCCAGCAGCAACAGGGGGTTGAACACTGAAGCTTTCTTT. Protein sequence: CASSNRGLNTEAFF.